Following are 24 T cell receptor beta chains from one sample sequenced in a study of Ad26.COV2.S vaccination and SARS-CoV-2 variants. The data were produced by immunoSEQ multiplex PCR, yet TCRdb's version contains in-frame clones alone and is incomplete. Among hundreds of thousands of clones listed, less than 90% were seen once. Treatment in this sample: approximately 18 received Ad26.COV2.S at low or high dose, single or two shots; a few received placebo; per-sample allocation not given. Each sample was drawn 63 days after the first injection (of vaccine or placebo). The sequences come from peripheral blood, collected in a trial of Ad26.COV2.S vaccine versus placebo. The receptor set was obtained from a person between 18 and 60 years old who received the Ad26.COV2.S COVID-19 vaccine or a placebo.

This clone was observed a few times. The chain carries TRBV7-3 and TRBJ2-7; 7 nucleotides align to TRBD1. The CDR3 spans 13 residues. Germline CDR1 and CDR2: SGHTA and FQGTGA. V dropped 3 bases and J dropped 4; count of bases not matched to a gene: 3. CDR3 sequence reads: CASSFGQAYEQYF. CDR3 in DNA: TGTGCCAGCAGCTTCGGACAGGCTTACGAGCAGTACTTC.

The chain has TRBV7-6 and TRBJ2-2, with 9 bases fitting TRBD1. Germline V gives CDR1 SGHVS, CDR2 FNYEAQ. The CDR3 extends over 17 amino acids. Trimming cost V 8 bases and J 3 bases; bases outside gene matches: 13. The CDR3 sequence: CASRISRDRVYTGELFF. CDR3 DNA: TGTGCCAGCCGTATAAGCCGGGACAGGGTGTACACCGGGGAGCTGTTTTTT.

Notes on this clone: Other DNA sequences in the sample encode the same CDR3. The rearrangement links TRBV3-1 (or the pseudogene TRBV3-2) to TRBJ1-1; TRBD1 might be the D (5 bases). The CDR3 has 14 residues. The V gene lost 0 bases and the J gene lost 1 base, with 6 bases spanning the gap. Germline-derived CDR1 and CDR2 are LGHDT and YNNKEL (reference sequence). The CDR3 reads CASSQEGRNTEAFF. DNA for the CDR3: TGTGCCAGCAGCCAAGAGGGGCGGAACACTGAAGCTTTCTTT.

The CDR3 DNA follows: TGTGCCATCAGTGAGTCAGGTGGGCAGCCCCAGCATTTT. As protein: CAISESGGQPQHF. The genes are TRBV10-3 and TRBJ1-5; no clear D gene. Germline V gene data show CDR1 as ENHRY and CDR2 as SYGVKD. The V end was cut by 0 bases, the J end by 7 bases, with 7 bases between. The CDR3 has 13 amino acids.

A few counts support this clone. The gene calls are TRBV9 and TRBJ2-1; 10 bases align to TRBD2. CDR3 length equals 19 residues. The V and J ends lost 3 bases and 0 bases, in that order; junction bases with no gene match: 12. Germline lookup yields CDR1 SGDLS and CDR2 YYNGEE. The CDR3 DNA sequence: TGTGCCAGCAGCGCCCCTGGGCAGCGGGGGGGCGACTCCTACAATGAGCAGTTCTTC. It codes for CASSAPGQRGGDSYNEQFF.

This chain uses TRBV11-2 with TRBJ2-5, with 15 bases that match TRBD2. The CDR3 length is 17 residues. Trimming cost V 5 bases and J 5 bases; bases outside gene matches: 9. Germline CDR1 SGHAT, CDR2 FQNNGV. The CDR3 spells CASSVGLAGGGRETQYF. Here the CDR3 DNA reads TGTGCCAGCAGCGTCGGACTAGCGGGAGGGGGACGGGAGACCCAGTACTTC.

This clone was seen once. The chain joins TRBV11-3 to TRBJ2-2, with D perhaps matching TRBD1 (7 bases). V lost 4 bases and J 5 bases, leaving 23 bases between the germline ends. Germline V gives CDR1 SGHNT, CDR2 YENEEA. CDR3 length: 18 amino acids. The CDR3, as DNA: TGTGCCAGCAGCTACCTAGGATCCCAGGGGGGTGGGACCGGGGAGCTGTTTTTT. Protein product: CASSYLGSQGGGTGELFF.

J is TRBJ2-7 and V is TRBV3-1 (or the pseudogene TRBV3-2); D unresolved. Trimming pared 0 bases from V and 0 bases from J, leaving 12 bases between. The germline V gene has CDR1 LGHDT and CDR2 YNNKEL (reference sequence). The CDR3 totals 16 residues. CDR3 in amino acids: CASSQDLKGDSYEQYF. CDR3 coding DNA: TGTGCCAGCAGCCAAGATTTGAAAGGTGACTCCTACGAGCAGTACTTC.

The chain recombines TRBV20-1 with TRBJ1-4; perhaps TRBD1 as D (6 bases). From germline, CDR1 is DFQATT and CDR2 SNEGSKA (reference sequence). This CDR3 comprises 14 residues. V lost 3 bases, J lost 2 bases, and 10 bases lay in between. The CDR3 DNA reads TGCAGTGCTAGTTCAGGGGTCACTAATGAAAAACTGTTTTTT. Translation: CSASSGVTNEKLFF.

This chain connects TRBV28 to TRBJ2-5; the D gene could be TRBD1 or TRBD2 (6 bases each). Between the trimmed V and J ends, which lost 5 bases and 2 bases, there was a span of 15 bases. The length of the CDR3 is 15 residues. Germline lookup yields CDR1 MDHEN and CDR2 SYDVKM. The CDR3 DNA follows: TGTGCCAGCAGTACGGGGGCGCTAAGACAAGAGACCCAGTACTTC. This sequence encodes CASSTGALRQETQYF.

This chain connects TRBV14 to TRBJ2-7, with 10 positions matching TRBD1. Germline loops: CDR1 SGHDN, CDR2 FVKESK. J gave up 7 bases and V 3 bases, and 6 bases lay outside the gene matches. This CDR3 has 14 amino acids. In nucleotides, the CDR3 is TGTGCCAGCAGCCAGGACAGGGGGTATGGTGAGCAGTACTTC. Protein: CASSQDRGYGEQYF. Complete variable domain (other parts from reference TRBV14 and TRBJ2-7): EAGVTQFPSHSVIEKGQTVTLRCDPISGHDNLYWYRRVMGKEIKFLLHFVKESKQDESGMPNNRFLAERTGGTYSTLKVQPAELEDSGVYFCASSQDRGYGEQYFGPGTRLTVT.

The gene calls are TRBV28 and TRBJ1-5; tentative D call: TRBD1 (6 bases). CDR1 MDHEN and CDR2 SYDVKM come from the germline V gene. The CDR3 spans 16 residues. Trimming left V 3 bases short and J 2 bases short, with 14 bases between. Here the CDR3 DNA reads TGTGCCAGCAGTTTCCCGGGGGCGGGTGGCAATCAGCCCCAGCATTTT. Residues: CASSFPGAGGNQPQHF.

This sequence joins TRBV7-3 and TRBJ2-1; 8 nucleotides agree with TRBD1. The CDR3 extends over 16 amino acids. Trimming took 0 bases from V and 5 from J; bases not matched to a gene: 6. Per the germline V gene, CDR1 is SGHTA and CDR2 is FQGTGA. CDR3 region: CASSLTGRGLHNEQFF. The CDR3, as DNA: TGTGCCAGCAGCTTAACAGGCAGGGGGCTACACAATGAGCAGTTCTTC.

This clone was recorded only once. The J gene is TRBJ2-5, the V gene TRBV12-3 or TRBV12-4; tentative D call: TRBD1 (6 bases). Deletions cut 6 bases from V and 7 bases from J, with 12 bases between. The CDR3 is 12 residues long. CDR3 nucleotide sequence: TGTGCCAGCAGCCCAGGGGTTGCGACCCAGTACTTC. Translating gives CASSPGVATQYF.

V gene TRBV28 combines with J gene TRBJ1-5; no clear D gene. This CDR3 comprises 15 residues. CDR1 and CDR2 (germline): MDHEN, SYDVKM. Trimming took off 3 bases at V and 6 bases at J, with 15 bases between the two ends. CDR3 nucleotides: TGTGCCAGCAGTTTGCCCACTTTAGGTAGTCAGCCCCAGCATTTT. Its protein is CASSLPTLGSQPQHF.

This clone was recorded once. The V and J genes are TRBV5-1 and TRBJ2-2; D tentatively fits TRBD1 or TRBD2 (6 bases each). Trimming shortened V by 5 bases and J by 4 bases, and 15 bases separated the two germline ends. CDR1 is SGHRS and CDR2 is YFSETQ in the germline V gene. The CDR3 consists of 15 residues. CDR3: CASSLPGGGTGELFF. The CDR3 bases are TGCGCCAGCAGTCTCCCTGGAGGGGGCACCGGGGAGCTGTTTTTT.

The genes are TRBV7-2 and TRBJ2-3, with 8 nucleotides matching TRBD1. Germline V CDR1 and CDR2: SGHTA, FQGNSA. There are 17 residues in the CDR3. With V trimmed by 3 bases and J by 1 base, 9 bases remained unmatched. This CDR3 reads CASSFGAPGQGTDTQYF. In DNA, the CDR3 is TGTGCCAGCAGCTTCGGGGCCCCGGGACAGGGCACAGATACGCAGTATTTT.

The genes are TRBV30 and TRBJ1-1; D is perhaps TRBD1 (5 bases). This CDR3 region has 12 residues. The germline gives CDR1 GTSNPN, CDR2 SVGIG (reference sequence). The V gene lost 2 bases and the J gene lost 4 bases, with 8 bases spanning the gap. CDR3 nucleotide sequence: TGTGCCTGGAGTAGCAGGGTCACTGAAGCTTTCTTT. Its translation is CAWSSRVTEAFF.

V usage is TRBV6-1 and J usage is TRBJ1-1; no definite D call. Germline V gene data show CDR1 as MNHNS and CDR2 as SASEGT. The CDR3 runs 14 residues. Trimming took off 3 bases at V and 2 bases at J, with 10 bases between the two ends. CDR3 protein: CASSEGSFNTEAFF. The CDR3 region has the DNA TGTGCCAGCAGTGAGGGCAGCTTCAACACTGAAGCTTTCTTT.

The chain has TRBV9 and TRBJ2-1; 9 nucleotides agree with TRBD2. CDR1 is SGDLS and CDR2 is YYNGEE in the germline V gene. This CDR3 region has 15 residues. V lost 4 bases, J lost 10 bases, and 12 bases stayed unmatched. The CDR3 is CASSPTGSAGGEQFF. The CDR3 region has the DNA TGTGCCAGCAGCCCCACGGGTAGCGCGGGGGGGGAGCAGTTCTTC.

The chain links TRBV19 to TRBJ2-2; D gene unclear. Per germline, CDR1 LNHDA and CDR2 SQIVND (reference sequence). There are 16 residues in the CDR3. V lost 3 bases and J 1 base, leaving 12 bases between the germline ends. The CDR3 loop reads CASSIAGNLNTGELFF. The CDR3, as DNA: TGTGCCAGTAGTATTGCAGGAAACTTGAACACCGGGGAGCTGTTTTTT.

The chain joins TRBV5-4 to TRBJ2-1; D is unresolved. Looked up from germline, CDR1 is SGHNT and CDR2 is YYREEE (reference sequence). This CDR3 contains 15 residues. Trimming took off 7 bases at V and 7 bases at J, with 21 bases between the two ends. The CDR3 DNA reads as TGTGCCAGCGGACCAACCAACCTTCAAGGGAATGAGCAGTTCTTC. This encodes CASGPTNLQGNEQFF.

This chain joins TRBV29-1 and TRBJ1-2; D is possibly TRBD1 (5 bases). The CDR3 has 11 amino acids. In germline, CDR1 is SQVTM, CDR2 ANQGSEA. V was cut by 4 bases and J by 8 bases, with 11 bases left in between. This CDR3 reads CSVGERGGYTF. The CDR3 DNA follows: TGCAGCGTTGGCGAGAGGGGCGGCTACACCTTC.

This clone was found many times. This sample includes further DNA sequences coding for the same CDR3. This chain uses TRBV9 with TRBJ1-5; D is ambiguous. Between the trimmed V and J ends, which lost 0 bases and 4 bases, there was a span of 5 bases. The CDR3 is 13 residues long. Germline V lookup: CDR1 SGDLS, CDR2 YYNGEE. The CDR3 nucleotides are TGTGCCAGCAGCGTAGGGGAGAATCAGCCCCAGCATTTT. Encoded protein: CASSVGENQPQHF.